This T cell receptor beta chain is drawn from a study of T cell changes during pregnancy in multiple sclerosis. Profiling relied on immunoSEQ multiplex PCR, and the TCRdb table lists in-frame clones only, not all of them. The data show 70,000 to 95,000 clones, roughly 93% seen once. CDR3 length: 14 amino acids. V lost 6 bases and J lost 5, with 16 bases in between. Germline CDR1 is ENHRY and CDR2 is SYGVKD. This specimen was peripheral blood, taken in the second trimester of pregnancy. This TCR derives from a female donor with multiple sclerosis, enrolled in a pregnancy study. The chain has TRBV10-3 and TRBJ1-1, with D perhaps matching TRBD1 (6 bases). The chain's CDR3 is CAIRLDSGGTEAFF. As DNA, the CDR3 is TGTGCCATCAGGCTGGACAGCGGGGGAACTGAAGCTTTCTTT.